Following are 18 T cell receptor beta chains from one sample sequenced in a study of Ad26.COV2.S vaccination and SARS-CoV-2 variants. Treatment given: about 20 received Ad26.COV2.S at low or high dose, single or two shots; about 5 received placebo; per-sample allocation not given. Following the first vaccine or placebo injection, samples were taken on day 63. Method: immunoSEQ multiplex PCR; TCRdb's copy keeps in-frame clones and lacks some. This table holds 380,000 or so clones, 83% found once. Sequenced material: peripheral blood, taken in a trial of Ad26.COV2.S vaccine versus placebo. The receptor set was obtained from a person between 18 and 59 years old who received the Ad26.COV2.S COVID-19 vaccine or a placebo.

The chain's CDR3 is CASSGRGPAYEQYF. The CDR3 DNA is TGTGCCAGCAGTGGTCGGGGGCCCGCCTACGAGCAGTACTTC. The chain joins TRBV2 to TRBJ2-7; D may match TRBD1 or TRBD2 (6 bases each). The V gene's germline CDR1 is SNHLY and CDR2 FYNNEI. The CDR3 has 14 residues. V lost 4 bases to trimming and J lost 2 bases, with 12 bases between them.

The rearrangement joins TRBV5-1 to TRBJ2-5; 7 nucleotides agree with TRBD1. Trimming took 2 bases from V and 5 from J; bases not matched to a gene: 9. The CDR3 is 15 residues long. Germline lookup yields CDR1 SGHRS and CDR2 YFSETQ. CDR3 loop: CASSFETGDRETQYF. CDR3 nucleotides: TGCGCCAGCAGCTTTGAAACAGGGGACCGCGAGACCCAGTACTTC.

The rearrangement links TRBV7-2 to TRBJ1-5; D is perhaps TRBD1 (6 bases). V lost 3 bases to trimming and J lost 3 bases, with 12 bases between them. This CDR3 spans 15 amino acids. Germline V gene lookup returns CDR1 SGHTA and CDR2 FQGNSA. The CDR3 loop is CASSLSGGFNQPQHF. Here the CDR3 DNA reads TGTGCCAGCAGCTTGTCGGGGGGCTTCAATCAGCCCCAGCATTTT.

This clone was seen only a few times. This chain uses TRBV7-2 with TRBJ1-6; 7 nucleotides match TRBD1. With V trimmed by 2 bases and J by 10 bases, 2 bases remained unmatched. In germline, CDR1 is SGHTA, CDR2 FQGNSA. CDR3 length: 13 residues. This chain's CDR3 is CASSLTGESPLHF. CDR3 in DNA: TGTGCCAGCAGCTTAACAGGGGAGTCACCCCTCCACTTT.

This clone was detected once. The CDR3 spells CASSPLSELNYGYTF. CDR3 in DNA: TGTGCCAGCTCACCCTTATCCGAGCTTAACTATGGCTACACCTTC. The genes are TRBV18 and TRBJ1-2, with D unresolved. V lost 3 bases and J lost 1, with 12 bases in between. CDR3 length equals 15 residues. Germline CDR1 KGHSH, CDR2 LQKENI.

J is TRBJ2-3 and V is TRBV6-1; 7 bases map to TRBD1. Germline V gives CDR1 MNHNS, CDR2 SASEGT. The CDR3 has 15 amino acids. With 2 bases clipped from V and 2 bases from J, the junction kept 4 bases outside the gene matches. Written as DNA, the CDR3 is TGTGCCAGCAGTGAACCGGGACAGCTCACAGATACGCAGTATTTT. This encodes CASSEPGQLTDTQYF.

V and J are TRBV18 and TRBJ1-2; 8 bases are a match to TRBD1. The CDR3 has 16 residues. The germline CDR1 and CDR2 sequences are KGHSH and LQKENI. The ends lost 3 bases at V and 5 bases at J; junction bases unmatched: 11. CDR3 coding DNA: TGTGCCAGCTCACCCCCCCGACAGGGGCCATCTTATGGCTACACCTTC. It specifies CASSPPRQGPSYGYTF.

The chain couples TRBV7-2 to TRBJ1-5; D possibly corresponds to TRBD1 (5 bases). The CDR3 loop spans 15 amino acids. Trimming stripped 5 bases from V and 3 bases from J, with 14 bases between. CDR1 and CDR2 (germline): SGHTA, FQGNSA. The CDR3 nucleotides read TGTGCCAGCAGCCCTAGTTCAGGGCCCAATCAGCCCCAGCATTTT. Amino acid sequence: CASSPSSGPNQPQHF. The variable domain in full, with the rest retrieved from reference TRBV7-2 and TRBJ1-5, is GAGVSQSPSNKVTEKGKDVELRCDPISGHTALYWYRQSLGQGLEFLIYFQGNSAPDKSGLPSDRFSAERTGGSVSTLTIQRTQQEDSAVYLCASSPSSGPNQPQHFGDGTRLSIL.

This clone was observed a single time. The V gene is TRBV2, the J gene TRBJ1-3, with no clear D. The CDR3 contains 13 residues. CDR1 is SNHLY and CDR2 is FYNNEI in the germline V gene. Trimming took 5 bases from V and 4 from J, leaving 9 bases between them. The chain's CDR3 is CASSLETGNTIYF. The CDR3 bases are TGTGCCAGCAGTTTGGAGACCGGAAACACCATATATTTT.

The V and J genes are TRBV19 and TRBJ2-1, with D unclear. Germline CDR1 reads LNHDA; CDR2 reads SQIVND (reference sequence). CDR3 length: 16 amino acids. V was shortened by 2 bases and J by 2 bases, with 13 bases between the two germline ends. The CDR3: CASSIRQVSAYNEQFF. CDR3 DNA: TGTGCCAGTAGTATAAGGCAGGTGTCAGCCTACAATGAGCAGTTCTTC. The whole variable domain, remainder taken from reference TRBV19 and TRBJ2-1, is DGGITQSPKYLFRKEGQNVTLSCEQNLNHDAMYWYRQDPGQGLRLIYYSQIVNDFQKGDIAEGYSVSREKKESFPLTVTSAQKNPTAFYLCASSIRQVSAYNEQFFGPGTRLTVL.

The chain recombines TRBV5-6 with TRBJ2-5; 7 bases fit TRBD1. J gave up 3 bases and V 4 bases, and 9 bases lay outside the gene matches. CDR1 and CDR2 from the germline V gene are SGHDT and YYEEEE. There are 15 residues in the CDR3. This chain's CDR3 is CASSGATGFKETQYF. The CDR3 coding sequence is TGTGCCAGCAGCGGGGCGACAGGGTTTAAAGAGACCCAGTACTTC. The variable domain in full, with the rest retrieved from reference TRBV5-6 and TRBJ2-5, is DAGVTQSPTHLIKTRGQQVTLRCSPKSGHDTVSWYQQALGQGPQFIFQYYEEEERQRGNFPDRFSGHQFPNYSSELNVNALLLGDSALYLCASSGATGFKETQYFGPGTRLLVL.

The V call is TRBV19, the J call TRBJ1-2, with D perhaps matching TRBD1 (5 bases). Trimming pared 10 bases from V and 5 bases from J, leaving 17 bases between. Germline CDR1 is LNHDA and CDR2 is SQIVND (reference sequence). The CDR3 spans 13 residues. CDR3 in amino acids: CATAHGGEYGYTF. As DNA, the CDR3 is TGTGCCACTGCCCACGGGGGAGAATATGGCTACACCTTC.

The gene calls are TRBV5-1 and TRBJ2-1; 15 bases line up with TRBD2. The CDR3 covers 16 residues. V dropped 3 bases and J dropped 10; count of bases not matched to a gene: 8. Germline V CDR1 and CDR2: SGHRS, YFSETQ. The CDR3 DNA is TGCGCCAGCAGCTCCACCGGGACTAGCGGGGGGAGGGAGCAGTTCTTC. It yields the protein CASSSTGTSGGREQFF. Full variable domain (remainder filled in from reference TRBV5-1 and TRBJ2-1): KAGVTQTPRYLIKTRGQQVTLSCSPISGHRSVSWYQQTPGQGLQFLFEYFSETQRNKGNFPGRFSGRQFSNSRSEMNVSTLELGDSALYLCASSSTGTSGGREQFFGPGTRLTVL.

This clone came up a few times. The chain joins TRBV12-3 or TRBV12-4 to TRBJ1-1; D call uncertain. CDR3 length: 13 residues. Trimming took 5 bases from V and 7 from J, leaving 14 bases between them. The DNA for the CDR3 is TGTGCCAGCAGTCCTGAACTTAACCATGAAGCTTTCTTT. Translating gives CASSPELNHEAFF.

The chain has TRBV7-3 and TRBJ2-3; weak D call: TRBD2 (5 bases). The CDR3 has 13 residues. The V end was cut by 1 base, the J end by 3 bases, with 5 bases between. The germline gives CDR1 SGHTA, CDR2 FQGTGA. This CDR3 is CASSLIATDTQYF. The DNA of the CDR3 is TGTGCCAGCAGCTTAATAGCGACAGATACGCAGTATTTT.

The DNA for the CDR3 is TGTGCCAGCAGTTCATATGAGCAGTTCTTC. Translation gives CASSSYEQFF. This rearrangement joins TRBV12-1 to TRBJ2-1; the D call of TRBD1 is as the table states it, not checked on the DNA. TRBV12-1 is reported as a pseudogene. The length of the CDR3 is 10 residues.

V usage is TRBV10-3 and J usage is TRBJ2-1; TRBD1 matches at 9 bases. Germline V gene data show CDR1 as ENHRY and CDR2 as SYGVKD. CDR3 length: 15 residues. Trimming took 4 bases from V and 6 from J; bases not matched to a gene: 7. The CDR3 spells CAISVGTGSPNEQFF. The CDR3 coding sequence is TGTGCCATCAGTGTAGGGACAGGGAGCCCCAATGAGCAGTTCTTC.

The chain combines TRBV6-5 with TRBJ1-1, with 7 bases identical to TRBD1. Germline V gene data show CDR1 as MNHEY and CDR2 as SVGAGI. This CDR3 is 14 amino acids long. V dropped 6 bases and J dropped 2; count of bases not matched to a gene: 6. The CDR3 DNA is TGTGCCAGCAGCCTTAGACAGGGAAACACTGAAGCTTTCTTT. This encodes CASSLRQGNTEAFF.